This T cell receptor beta chain was sequenced during a study of T cell responses to AZD1222 COVID-19 vaccine. As for this clone: Its cognate antigen is unknown.

This table comes from immunoSEQ multiplex PCR, and its TCRdb copy is limited to in-frame clones, with some not included. In the table there are 150,000 to 160,000 clones, 70% to 90% of which are singletons. V gave up 5 bases and J gave up 0 bases, with 9 bases separating them. The germline V gene has CDR1 SGHDT and CDR2 YYEEEE. CDR3 size: 14 residues. General study findings and limits: Baseline serology detected seropositivity in only a handful of AZD1222 recipients. Most donors were white British, females outnumbered males, and clonal diversity was possibly underestimated.

The sequences come from peripheral blood, collected after recovery from COVID-19. This receptor was taken from an adult who had recovered from COVID-19. The rearrangement joins TRBV5-6 to TRBJ1-5; D not resolved. The CDR3, as DNA: TGTGCCAGCAGAGGGTCATCTAGCAATCAGCCCCAGCATTTT. Translation gives CASRGSSSNQPQHF. The full variable domain, in which reference TRBV5-6 and TRBJ1-5 provide the parts outside the CDR3, is DAGVTQSPTHLIKTRGQQVTLRCSPKSGHDTVSWYQQALGQGPQFIFQYYEEEERQRGNFPDRFSGHQFPNYSSELNVNALLLGDSALYLCASRGSSSNQPQHFGDGTRLSIL.